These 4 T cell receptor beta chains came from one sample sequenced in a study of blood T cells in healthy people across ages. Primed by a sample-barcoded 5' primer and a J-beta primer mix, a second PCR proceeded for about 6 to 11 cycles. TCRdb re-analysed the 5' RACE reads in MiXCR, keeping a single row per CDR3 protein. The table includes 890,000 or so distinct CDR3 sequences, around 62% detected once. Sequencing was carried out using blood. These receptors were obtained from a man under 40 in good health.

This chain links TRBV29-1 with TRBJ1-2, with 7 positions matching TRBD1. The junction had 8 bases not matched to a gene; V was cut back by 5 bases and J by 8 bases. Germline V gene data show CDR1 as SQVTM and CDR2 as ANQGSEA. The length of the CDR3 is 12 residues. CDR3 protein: CSVHRGPGGYTF. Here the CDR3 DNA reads TGCAGCGTTCACAGGGGCCCCGGAGGCTACACCTTC.

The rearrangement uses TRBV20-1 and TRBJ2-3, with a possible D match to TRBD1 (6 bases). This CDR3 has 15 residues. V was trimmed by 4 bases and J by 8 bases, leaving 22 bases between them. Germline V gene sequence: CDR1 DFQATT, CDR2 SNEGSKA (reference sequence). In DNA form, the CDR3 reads TGCAGTGCTACTGGATTCAGGGGCAGTGTGGGTACGCAGTATTTT. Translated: CSATGFRGSVGTQYF.

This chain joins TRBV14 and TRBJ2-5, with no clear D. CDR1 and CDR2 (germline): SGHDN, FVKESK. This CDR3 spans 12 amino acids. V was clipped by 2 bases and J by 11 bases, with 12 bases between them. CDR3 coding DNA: TGTGCCAGCAGCCAAAGACTTGCTGAGCAGTACTTC. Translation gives CASSQRLAEQYF.

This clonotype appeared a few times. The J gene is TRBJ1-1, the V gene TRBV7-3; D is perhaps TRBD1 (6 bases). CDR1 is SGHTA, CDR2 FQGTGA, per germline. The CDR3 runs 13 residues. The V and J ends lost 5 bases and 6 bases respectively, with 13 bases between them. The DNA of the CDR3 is TGTGCCAGCAGCCCGTCGGGGGGCCCTGAAGCTTTCTTT. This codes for CASSPSGGPEAFF.